This entry is about one T cell receptor beta chain. Next came a second PCR, run for about 7 to 11 cycles, which used a sample-barcoded 5' primer along with a J-beta primer mix. TCRdb reprocessed the 5' RACE reads with MiXCR, giving one entry per CDR3 protein. This sample has about 2 million distinct CDR3 sequences, with approximately 50% found just once. The data originate from a study of blood T cells in healthy people across ages. The CDR3 has 14 residues. Trimming removed 10 bases at V and 15 bases at J, with 29 bases between. Germline V lookup: CDR1 SGHRS, CDR2 YFSETQ. The specimen was blood. The chain has TRBV5-1 and TRBJ2-1, with TRBD2 as a possible D gene (6 bases). This clonotype was sampled from a woman between 40 and 55 years old in good health. The CDR3 reads CAGNDGTPVDQRFF. The CDR3 coding sequence is TGCGCCGGCAACGACGGGACTCCTGTTGATCAACGGTTCTTC.